This T cell receptor beta chain came from a study of blood T cell repertoires in COVID-19. Under the authors' procedure: Using reference gene primer amplification, nucleated cell counts were estimated. TCRdb's copy holds only in-frame clones and misses some; the assay was immunoSEQ multiplex PCR. The V and J calls and the clone size are those of that table, but D and trimming were determined from the DNA. The data hold 60,000 to 75,000 clones, with roughly 86% observed a single time. V lost 4 bases and J lost 9; bases outside the gene matches: 11. Germline V gene data show CDR1 as LGHDT and CDR2 as YNNKEL (reference sequence). This CDR3 is 15 amino acids long.

What was sequenced was peripheral blood. This chain joins TRBV3-1 (or the pseudogene TRBV3-2) and TRBJ1-2; TRBD1 agrees at 10 bases. The TCR comes from a woman aged 55-69 years with acute or convalescent COVID-19. The CDR3 DNA sequence: TGTGCCAGCAGCCCGTCCCCACAGACAGGGGGCAGCTACACCTTC. Protein product: CASSPSPQTGGSYTF.